One sample yielded the 7 T cell receptor beta chains listed below, sequenced in a study of blood T cell repertoires in COVID-19. Data came from immunoSEQ multiplex PCR; TCRdb stores just in-frame clones and leaves some out. The sample holds 62,000 or so clones, approximately 86% seen once. The sequencing sample was made of peripheral blood. The receptors were sampled from a woman between 55 and 75 years old with acute or convalescent COVID-19.

The chain uses TRBV19 and TRBJ2-2; TRBD2 agrees at 15 bases. J lost 6 bases, V lost 10 bases, and 9 bases had no gene match. Germline V gene sequence: CDR1 LNHDA, CDR2 SQIVND (reference sequence). The CDR3 extends over 16 amino acids. CDR3 sequence: CATRLGLAGGSGELFF. CDR3 nucleotides: TGTGCCACACGATTAGGACTAGCGGGAGGGTCCGGGGAGCTGTTTTTT.

The V and J genes are TRBV3-1 (or the pseudogene TRBV3-2) and TRBJ2-1, with 12 nucleotides matching TRBD2. In germline, CDR1 is LGHDT, CDR2 YNNKEL (reference sequence). CDR3 length equals 15 residues. The trim removed 4 bases at V and 7 bases at J, leaving 5 bases unmatched. The CDR3 DNA sequence: TGTGCCAGCAGCCCTAGCGGGGGGGCGAGAAATGAGCAGTTCTTC. Its translation: CASSPSGGARNEQFF.

V gene TRBV28 combines with J gene TRBJ1-5; 7 bases are a match to TRBD1. Germline-derived CDR1 and CDR2 are MDHEN and SYDVKM. There are 16 residues in the CDR3. J gave up 4 bases and V 6 bases, and 12 bases lay outside the gene matches. The CDR3 protein is CASRNSRQGRNQPQHF. CDR3 DNA sequence: TGTGCCAGCAGAAATAGTAGACAGGGTCGAAATCAGCCCCAGCATTTT.

The chain combines TRBV28 with TRBJ1-5; D is unresolved. CDR1 and CDR2 from the germline V gene are MDHEN and SYDVKM. CDR3 size: 14 residues. V was trimmed by 5 bases and J by 3 bases, leaving 11 bases between them. The CDR3 loop reads CASSAIEDNQPQHF. The DNA for the CDR3 is TGTGCCAGCAGTGCTATAGAGGACAATCAGCCCCAGCATTTT.

The V call is TRBV7-9, the J call TRBJ1-2, with D unresolved. Germline V gene data show CDR1 as SEHNR and CDR2 as FQNEAQ (reference sequence). V shed 4 bases and J shed 10 bases, with 19 bases lying between them. The CDR3 spans 14 residues. The CDR3 bases are TGTGCCAGCAGCTCCCTCTCGCGCAGGTTCCACTACACCTTC. Protein sequence: CASSSLSRRFHYTF. Using reference TRBV7-9 and TRBJ1-2 for the parts outside the CDR3, the full variable domain is DTGVSQNPRHKITKRGQNVTFRCDPISEHNRLYWYRQTLGQGPEFLTYFQNEAQLEKSRLLSDRFSAERPKGSFSTLEIQRTEQGDSAMYLCASSSLSRRFHYTFGSGTRLTVV.

The chain has TRBV27 and TRBJ1-1; 9 bases fit TRBD1. J lost 6 bases, V lost 2 bases, and 10 bases had no gene match. The CDR3 runs 16 residues. The germline CDR1 and CDR2 sequences are MNHEY and SMNVEV (reference sequence). CDR3 nucleotide sequence: TGTGCCAGCAGTTTAAATTCCCGCCGGACAGGGGCTGAAGCTTTCTTT. As protein: CASSLNSRRTGAEAFF.

The chain combines TRBV2 with TRBJ2-4, with TRBD2 identical over 8 bases. J gave up 10 bases and V 0 bases, and 8 bases lay outside the gene matches. The CDR3 is made up of 15 amino acids. The germline V gene has CDR1 SNHLY and CDR2 FYNNEI. The CDR3, as DNA: TGTGCCAGCAGTGAAGCCGGGGGGGAAAATTTTATTCAGTACTTC. Protein sequence: CASSEAGGENFIQYF.